Below are 12 T cell receptor beta chains sequenced from a single sample in a study of blood T cell repertoires in COVID-19. The method was immunoSEQ multiplex PCR; TCRdb's version includes in-frame clones alone and lacks a portion of them. The profile covers under 250,000 clones, with roughly four fifths appearing a single time and 3.6% taken by the ten largest. The sequenced material came from PBMCs or T cells enriched from blood (not recorded which). The origin of the receptors is a woman in her forties who had been exposed to COVID-19.

The CDR3 DNA reads TGTGCTAGTGGTAAACAGGGGGGGACTGAAGCTTTCTTT. Amino acids: CASGKQGGTEAFF. The rearrangement links TRBV12-5 to TRBJ1-1; the match to TRBD1 covers 8 bases. This CDR3 region has 13 residues. V gave up 5 bases and J gave up 5 bases; unmatched junction bases: 4. Germline V CDR1 and CDR2: LGHNT, FRNRAP.

V gene TRBV5-4 combines with J gene TRBJ1-1; 9 bases are shared with TRBD1. Per germline, CDR1 SGHNT and CDR2 YYREEE (reference sequence). The CDR3 covers 15 residues. The trim removed 6 bases at V and 7 bases at J, leaving 13 bases unmatched. CDR3 amino acids: CASNSWTGAVGEAFF. The CDR3, as DNA: TGTGCCAGCAACTCCTGGACAGGGGCAGTTGGTGAAGCTTTCTTT. Supplemented by reference TRBV5-4 and TRBJ1-1, the full variable domain reads ETGVTQSPTHLIKTRGQQVTLRCSSQSGHNTVSWYQQALGQGPQFIFQYYREEENGRGNFPPRFSGLQFPNYSSELNVNALELDDSALYLCASNSWTGAVGEAFFGQGTRLTVV.

The count of this clone is one. The CDR3 loop is CASSVERRDLNEQFF. The CDR3, as DNA: TGTGCCAGCAGCGTAGAGAGGAGGGACCTCAATGAGCAGTTCTTC. The rearrangement links TRBV9 to TRBJ2-1; D might be TRBD2 (6 bases). The CDR3 consists of 15 residues. Germline V lookup: CDR1 SGDLS, CDR2 YYNGEE. Trimming pared 0 bases from V and 6 bases from J, leaving 13 bases between. The full variable domain, with the rest looked up from reference TRBV9 and TRBJ2-1, is DSGVTQTPKHLITATGQRVTLRCSPRSGDLSVYWYQQSLDQGLQFLIQYYNGEERAKGNILERFSAQQFPDLHSELNLSSLELGDSALYFCASSVERRDLNEQFFGPGTRLTVL.

This clone came up once. This rearrangement joins TRBV15 to TRBJ1-4, with TRBD1 matching 10 bases. Germline CDR1 reads LNHNV; CDR2 reads YYDKDF (reference sequence). With 0 bases clipped from V and 4 bases from J, the junction kept 11 bases outside the gene matches. The length of the CDR3 is 19 residues. CDR3: CATSRDLLTRDRGNEKLFF. CDR3 in DNA: TGTGCCACCAGCAGAGATCTTTTAACAAGGGACAGGGGTAATGAAAAACTGTTTTTT. Full variable domain (outside the CDR3, taken from reference TRBV15 and TRBJ1-4): DAMVIQNPRYQVTQFGKPVTLSCSQTLNHNVMYWYQQKSSQAPKLLFHYYDKDFNNEADTPDNFQSRRPNTSFCFLDIRSPGLGDTAMYLCATSRDLLTRDRGNEKLFFGSGTQLSVL.

This chain links TRBV13 with TRBJ2-3; D might be TRBD2 (6 bases). With 2 bases removed from V and 0 bases from J, the gap between germline ends came to 9 bases. Germline lookup yields CDR1 PRHDT and CDR2 FYEKMQ (reference sequence). There are 15 residues in the CDR3. CDR3 nucleotides: TGTGCCAGCAGCTTAAATCGGGGGAGCACAGATACGCAGTATTTT. Translating gives CASSLNRGSTDTQYF.

A remark on this clone: Additional DNA sequences in this sample encode the identical CDR3. The V call is TRBV12-3 or TRBV12-4, the J call TRBJ1-1, with D perhaps TRBD1 (6 bases). The CDR3 has 13 amino acids. Trimming removed 3 bases at V and 5 bases at J, with 10 bases between. The CDR3 nucleotides are TGTGCCAGCAGTTTGGGTCAGGGGACTGAAGCTTTCTTT. Residues: CASSLGQGTEAFF.

The V call is TRBV4-3, the J call TRBJ1-1, with D tentatively TRBD1 (6 bases). CDR1 is LGHNA and CDR2 is YSLEER in the germline V gene. The CDR3 has 13 residues. Trimming removed 6 bases from V and 5 bases from J, with 13 bases in between. The CDR3 loop is CASSLRGGTEAFF. The CDR3 bases are TGCGCCAGCAGTCTAAGGGGGGGGACTGAAGCTTTCTTT.

This chain joins TRBV20-1 and TRBJ1-2, with 8 bases fitting TRBD1. The CDR3 is 14 amino acids. V shed 3 bases and J 7 bases; nucleotides not matched to a gene: 10. Germline CDR1 and CDR2: DFQATT and SNEGSKA (reference sequence). This chain's CDR3 is CSASRAGGSGGYTF. CDR3 DNA: TGCAGTGCTAGTAGAGCAGGGGGCAGCGGTGGCTACACCTTC.

The V and J genes are TRBV19 and TRBJ1-4; a weak D match, TRBD1 (6 bases). Germline lookup yields CDR1 LNHDA and CDR2 SQIVND (reference sequence). The CDR3 is 16 residues long. The V end was cut by 6 bases, the J end by 8 bases, with 22 bases between. CDR3: CASRRIRDKGNEKLFF. The DNA of the CDR3 is TGTGCCAGTAGGCGAATCCGGGACAAGGGAAACGAAAAACTGTTTTTT.

The sample holds a few counts of this clone. The chain uses TRBV7-9 and TRBJ1-1; D unclear. Germline CDR1 SEHNR, CDR2 FQNEAQ (reference sequence). This CDR3 has 15 amino acids. The V gene lost 2 bases and the J gene lost 10 bases, with 20 bases spanning the gap. Here the CDR3 reads CASSLSGMMSEVAFF. The CDR3 coding sequence is TGTGCCAGCAGCTTATCAGGTATGATGTCGGAAGTAGCTTTCTTT.

V and J are TRBV7-8 and TRBJ2-5; D perhaps matches TRBD2 (7 bases). This CDR3 has 14 amino acids. Germline-derived CDR1 and CDR2 are SGHVS and FQNEAQ. Between the trimmed V and J ends, which lost 2 bases and 4 bases, there was a span of 11 bases. The CDR3 DNA is TGTGCCAGCAGCTTACGAGGGGGGGGAGAGACCCAGTACTTC. It codes for CASSLRGGGETQYF.

The chain combines TRBV5-1 with TRBJ2-5; 10 nucleotides align to TRBD2. CDR1 SGHRS and CDR2 YFSETQ come from the germline V gene. CDR3 size: 16 residues. V lost 6 bases to trimming and J lost 0 bases; unmatched junction nucleotides: 8. The CDR3: CASTNIAGGYQETQYF. The CDR3 nucleotides read TGCGCCAGCACCAACATAGCGGGGGGATACCAAGAGACCCAGTACTTC.